The TCR beta chain under discussion was sequenced for a study of blood T cells in healthy people across ages. Next came a second PCR, run for about 6 to 11 cycles, which used a sample-barcoded 5' primer along with a J-beta primer mix. TCRdb re-called the 5' RACE reads through MiXCR, storing one row per CDR3 protein. The table shows just under 550,000 distinct CDR3 sequences, with around 24% occurring only once. This clonotype has only a few counts. This sample also belongs to another study, concerning T cells of mothers and their children.

This sequence originates from a boy aged 5-17 years in good health. The source material was blood.

CDR3 amino acids: CSGGGTTETQYF. CDR3 coding DNA: TGCAGCGGGGGTGGTACTACGGAGACCCAGTACTTC. This sequence joins TRBV29-1 and TRBJ2-5; D gene uncertain. Germline V gives CDR1 SQVTM, CDR2 ANQGSEA. The CDR3 has 12 residues. Trimming took 7 bases from V and 5 from J, leaving 14 bases between them.